Presented here are 26 T cell receptor beta chains from one specimen sequenced in a study of cytomegalovirus exposure and HLA in healthy donors. The PCR contained 60 Vbeta and 13 Jbeta primers. Method: immunoSEQ multiplex PCR; TCRdb's copy keeps in-frame clones and lacks some. The sample lists some 95,000 clones; about 81% were seen once. Sample: PBMCs. These receptors came from a middle-aged woman in good health and CMV-seropositive.

The chain uses TRBV5-1 and TRBJ2-1, with a weak D call TRBD2 (6 bases). With 1 base removed from V and 5 bases from J, the gap between germline ends came to 16 bases. The CDR3 is made up of 16 amino acids. Germline CDR1 and CDR2: SGHRS and YFSETQ. CDR3 region: CASSLFGRSGDNEQFF. The CDR3 DNA sequence: TGCGCCAGCAGCTTGTTCGGGAGAAGTGGCGACAATGAGCAGTTCTTC. Based on the CDR3 plus reference TRBV5-1 and TRBJ2-1, the full variable domain is KAGVTQTPRYLIKTRGQQVTLSCSPISGHRSVSWYQQTPGQGLQFLFEYFSETQRNKGNFPGRFSGRQFSNSRSEMNVSTLELGDSALYLCASSLFGRSGDNEQFFGPGTRLTVL.

J is TRBJ2-3 and V is TRBV11-2; 7 bases are a match to TRBD2. Germline trimming cut 3 bases from V and 3 bases from J; bases unmatched to any gene: 6. Germline CDR1 SGHAT, CDR2 FQNNGV. CDR3 length: 15 amino acids. This CDR3 is CASSLSGALTDTQYF. The CDR3 DNA reads as TGTGCCAGCAGCTTGAGCGGGGCGTTAACAGATACGCAGTATTTT.

The gene calls are TRBV27 and TRBJ2-2; TRBD2 might be the D (5 bases). This CDR3 is built from 13 residues. Germline CDR1 and CDR2: MNHEY and SMNVEV (reference sequence). Trimming stripped 8 bases from V and 4 bases from J, with 11 bases between. Written as DNA, the CDR3 is TGTGCCAGCGGGAGATGGGGCACCGGGGAGCTGTTTTTT. Residues: CASGRWGTGELFF.

The rearrangement uses TRBV29-1 and TRBJ1-4; tentatively, D is TRBD1 (5 bases). Between the trimmed V and J ends, which lost 4 bases and 5 bases, there was a span of 11 bases. Germline V CDR1 and CDR2: SQVTM, ANQGSEA. CDR3 size: 13 residues. CDR3 protein: CSVGGGNNEKLFF. Here the CDR3 DNA reads TGCAGCGTTGGGGGGGGTAACAATGAAAAACTGTTTTTT.

The gene calls are TRBV10-3 and TRBJ2-2; TRBD2 agrees at 7 bases. Germline CDR1 is ENHRY and CDR2 is SYGVKD. Losses at the gene ends were 3 bases for V and 4 bases for J; bases not matched to a gene: 5. This CDR3 has 15 residues. The CDR3 loop reads CAISERGGPTGELFF. CDR3 bases: TGTGCCATCAGTGAACGGGGAGGGCCCACCGGGGAGCTGTTTTTT.

The genes are TRBV11-3 and TRBJ2-7; TRBD1 is a possible D gene (6 bases). Trimming left V 5 bases short and J 5 bases short, with 13 bases between. The CDR3 runs 13 residues. Germline V gene sequence: CDR1 SGHNT, CDR2 YENEEA. The CDR3 bases are TGTGCCAGCAGCCCCCGGACAGATGACGAGCAGTACTTC. Translated: CASSPRTDDEQYF.

This clone was seen only a few times. The chain joins TRBV2 to TRBJ1-3; weak D call: TRBD1 (5 bases). The germline gives CDR1 SNHLY, CDR2 FYNNEI. The CDR3 covers 16 residues. The ends were cut back, 5 bases at V and 4 bases at J, with 18 bases in the middle. The CDR3 loop reads CASSQGGEVYGNTIYF. The CDR3 DNA reads as TGTGCCAGCAGTCAGGGAGGGGAAGTTTACGGAAACACCATATATTTT.

The rearrangement uses TRBV11-2 and TRBJ2-1, with TRBD2 matching 7 bases. This CDR3 is 16 amino acids long. Germline V gene lookup returns CDR1 SGHAT and CDR2 FQNNGV. With 5 bases clipped from V and 8 bases from J, the junction kept 15 bases outside the gene matches. The CDR3 DNA follows: TGTGCCAGCAGCCCCCCCGTGGCGGGAGTTTCCGATGAGCAGTTCTTC. This encodes CASSPPVAGVSDEQFF. The variable domain in full, with the rest retrieved from reference TRBV11-2 and TRBJ2-1, is EAGVAQSPRYKIIEKRQSVAFWCNPISGHATLYWYQQILGQGPKLLIQFQNNGVVDDSQLPKDRFSAERLKGVDSTLKIQPAKLEDSAVYLCASSPPVAGVSDEQFFGPGTRLTVL.

A remark on this clone: Germline is not matched at one junction end, which may reflect a read error. V and J are TRBV7-7 and TRBJ2-5; D ambiguous. CDR3 length equals 13 residues. CDR1 and CDR2 (germline): SSHAT, FNYEAQ (reference sequence). The CDR3 region has the DNA TGTGCTAGCAGCTTGGGCTATCAAGAGACCCAGTACTTC. Its translation is CASSLGYQETQYF.

The chain carries TRBV19 and TRBJ2-3, with TRBD1 matching over 9 bases. This CDR3 comprises 15 residues. Trimming at V came to 3 bases and at J to 3 bases, leaving 4 bases not matched to a gene. The germline V gene encodes CDR1 LNHDA and CDR2 SQIVND (reference sequence). CDR3 DNA: TGTGCCAGTAGTATGTCAGGACAGGGGACAGATACGCAGTATTTT. This translates into CASSMSGQGTDTQYF.

This chain connects TRBV6-5 to TRBJ2-7, with D possibly matching TRBD1 (6 bases). CDR3 length equals 15 residues. With 5 bases removed from V and 4 bases from J, the gap between germline ends came to 18 bases. Germline loops: CDR1 MNHEY, CDR2 SVGAGI. This CDR3 reads CASSPPEGRGYEQYF. The CDR3 nucleotides are TGTGCCAGCAGTCCCCCTGAGGGAAGGGGGTACGAGCAGTACTTC.

About this clone itself: The sample holds other DNA sequences that translate to the same CDR3. The J gene is TRBJ2-7, the V gene TRBV4-1; 13 bases align to TRBD2. Germline V gene sequence: CDR1 MGHRA, CDR2 YSYEKL. The J segment lost 3 bases and the V segment lost 3 bases, leaving 2 bases of the junction unmatched. The length of the CDR3 is 15 residues. The CDR3 loop is CASSQRTSGSYEQYF. CDR3 nucleotides: TGCGCCAGCAGCCAGCGGACTAGCGGGAGCTACGAGCAGTACTTC.

The rearrangement uses TRBV11-2 and TRBJ2-7, with TRBD1 matching over 7 bases. The V and J ends lost 1 base and 1 base, in that order; junction bases with no gene match: 4. The CDR3 totals 15 residues. Germline assignment: CDR1 SGHAT and CDR2 FQNNGV. CDR3 protein: CASSLAGTVSYEQYF. The CDR3 DNA follows: TGTGCCAGCAGCTTAGCCGGGACAGTATCCTACGAGCAGTACTTC.

This chain joins TRBV27 and TRBJ2-1, with TRBD2 matching 10 bases. CDR1 is MNHEY, CDR2 SMNVEV, per germline (reference sequence). This CDR3 contains 15 residues. Trimming at V came to 2 bases and at J to 6 bases, leaving 4 bases not matched to a gene. The CDR3 loop reads CASSLRLAGSNEQFF. CDR3 bases: TGTGCCAGCAGTTTACGACTAGCGGGTTCCAATGAGCAGTTCTTC.

The V and J genes are TRBV13 and TRBJ2-7; TRBD1 agrees at 8 bases. This CDR3 has 13 residues. V shed 3 bases, J shed 5 bases, and the junction held 3 bases outside the gene matches. CDR1 PRHDT and CDR2 FYEKMQ come from the germline V gene (reference sequence). CDR3 region: CASSFDRGDEQYF. In DNA, the CDR3 is TGTGCCAGCAGCTTCGACAGGGGTGACGAGCAGTACTTC.

V usage is TRBV13 and J usage is TRBJ2-3; D perhaps matches TRBD1 (6 bases). V was shortened by 4 bases and J by 6 bases, with 14 bases between the two germline ends. Germline loops: CDR1 PRHDT, CDR2 FYEKMQ (reference sequence). This CDR3 comprises 14 residues. The CDR3 spells CASSSPGVSDTQYF. The CDR3 DNA is TGTGCCAGCAGCTCCCCAGGGGTTTCGGATACGCAGTATTTT.

The J gene is TRBJ2-7, the V gene TRBV7-6; 10 nucleotides match TRBD2. The CDR3 consists of 15 residues. Germline-derived CDR1 and CDR2 are SGHVS and FNYEAQ. V was clipped by 2 bases and J by 1 base; unmatched bases: 2. The CDR3 protein is CASSLTTSGSYEQYF. CDR3 sequence (DNA): TGTGCCAGCAGCTTAACGACTAGCGGGTCCTACGAGCAGTACTTC.

The chain is built from TRBV9 and TRBJ2-3, with 11 bases matching TRBD2. Germline CDR1 is SGDLS and CDR2 is YYNGEE. CDR3 size: 17 residues. V lost 3 bases to trimming and J lost 5 bases; unmatched junction nucleotides: 11. The CDR3 sequence is CASSALGLADWGDTQYF. The DNA of the CDR3 is TGTGCCAGCAGCGCGTTGGGACTAGCGGATTGGGGAGATACGCAGTATTTT.

V gene TRBV28 combines with J gene TRBJ2-3; tentative D call: TRBD2 (5 bases). Trimming removed 2 bases at V and 4 bases at J, with 10 bases between. This CDR3 is built from 14 residues. Germline CDR1 MDHEN, CDR2 SYDVKM. CDR3 in DNA: TGTGCCAGCAGTTTAAGCGGTGGTCCAGATACGCAGTATTTT. Translation: CASSLSGGPDTQYF.

The gene calls are TRBV6-1 and TRBJ2-2; possibly TRBD1 for D (5 bases). CDR3 length: 14 residues. Germline V gene lookup returns CDR1 MNHNS and CDR2 SASEGT. V gave up 7 bases and J gave up 3 bases, with 12 bases separating them. This chain's CDR3 is CASTMTDYTGELFF. CDR3 sequence (DNA): TGTGCCAGCACGATGACAGACTACACCGGGGAGCTGTTTTTT.

Details on this clone: The junction and the germline gene differ at one end; a read error may be behind it. The rearrangement joins TRBV12-5 to TRBJ1-3; D remains ambiguous. The CDR3 sequence is 18 residues long. Germline CDR1 and CDR2: LGHNT and FRNRAP. CDR3 DNA: TGTGCTAGTGGTTTGGTTTTCCACAGTTCCGTATCCGGAAGCACCATATATTTT. This gives the protein CASGLVFHSSVSGSTIYF. Complete variable domain (other parts from reference TRBV12-5 and TRBJ1-3): DARVTQTPRHKVTEMGQEVTMRCQPILGHNTVFWYRQTMMQGLELLAYFRNRAPLDDSGMPKDRFSAEMPDATLATLKIQPSEPRDSAVYFCASGLVFHSSVSGSTIYFGEGSWLTVV.

This clone was seen a few times. The V gene is TRBV28, the J gene TRBJ1-2; D is unresolved. V lost 3 bases and J lost 7, with 15 bases in between. The CDR3 extends over 14 amino acids. Germline CDR1 MDHEN, CDR2 SYDVKM. This CDR3 reads CASSFRPPRFGYTF. DNA for the CDR3: TGTGCCAGCAGTTTTAGGCCGCCGCGGTTTGGCTACACCTTC.

The chain uses TRBV27 and TRBJ2-7; 8 bases align to TRBD1. V lost 1 base and J lost 6; bases outside the gene matches: 11. CDR1 and CDR2 from the germline V gene are MNHEY and SMNVEV (reference sequence). The CDR3 is made up of 16 amino acids. DNA of the CDR3: TGTGCCAGCAGTTTATGGGCCGCAGGGGGCGGAGGCGAGCAGTACTTC. The encoded protein is CASSLWAAGGGGEQYF.

This chain joins TRBV29-1 and TRBJ1-1, with D uncertain. The V gene lost 0 bases and the J gene lost 7 bases, with 9 bases spanning the gap. The CDR3 loop spans 12 amino acids. The germline CDR1 and CDR2 sequences are SQVTM and ANQGSEA. This CDR3 is CSVEERRNEAFF. The CDR3 DNA follows: TGCAGCGTTGAAGAGCGGCGGAATGAAGCTTTCTTT. The full variable domain, its missing parts supplied by reference TRBV29-1 and TRBJ1-1, is SAVISQKPSRDICQRGTSLTIQCQVDSQVTMMFWYRQQPGQSLTLIATANQGSEATYESGFVIDKFPISRPNLTFSTLTVSNMSPEDSSIYLCSVEERRNEAFFGQGTRLTVV.

The rearrangement joins TRBV27 to TRBJ1-2; D unclear. V was cut by 5 bases and J by 2 bases, with 12 bases left in between. Germline V gives CDR1 MNHEY, CDR2 SMNVEV (reference sequence). There are 14 residues in the CDR3. CDR3 nucleotides: TGTGCCAGCAGTGCCGGCCGGGGAAACTATGGCTACACCTTC. It yields the protein CASSAGRGNYGYTF.

In its sample, this clone was seen a few times. The chain uses TRBV5-1 and TRBJ2-1; possibly TRBD2 for D (7 bases). The germline gives CDR1 SGHRS, CDR2 YFSETQ. V was pared by 4 bases and J by 9 bases, with 23 bases between. This CDR3 contains 16 residues. CDR3 sequence (DNA): TGCGCCAGCAGCCCCGGCCGGGGGGCGGGATCAGGTGAGCAGTTCTTC. As protein: CASSPGRGAGSGEQFF.